This entry lists 26 T cell receptor beta chains sequenced from one sample in a study of T cell repertoires in cytomegalovirus infection. MiXCR, applied by TCRdb to the reads, yields one record per CDR3 protein. The sample includes more than 85,000 distinct CDR3 sequences, 16% of them seen just once. Sequenced sample: PBMCs. Receptors originate from a human donor in good health (CMV status not recorded). Some clones in this sample may be carry-over from other donors' samples.

With regard to this clonotype: A read error may explain this, as a much larger clone is one base away. The rearrangement joins TRBV7-8 to TRBJ2-1; 8 bases line up with TRBD1. This CDR3 has 16 residues. In germline, CDR1 is SGHVS, CDR2 FQNEAQ. The CDR3 loop reads CASSNILDRDDNELFF. In nucleotides, the CDR3 is TGTGCCAGCAGCAACATCTTGGACAGGGACGACAATGAGCTGTTCTTC.

This clonotype was recorded at least ten times. The chain recombines TRBV7-2 with TRBJ2-5, with no clear D. CDR3 size: 11 residues. Trimming pared 2 bases from V and 4 bases from J, leaving 2 bases between. Germline V gives CDR1 SGHTA, CDR2 FQGNSA. In nucleotides, the CDR3 is TGTGCCAGCAGCTTATCAGAGACCCAGTACTTC. Its translation is CASSLSETQYF. The full variable domain, with the rest looked up from reference TRBV7-2 and TRBJ2-5, is GAGVSQSPSNKVTEKGKDVELRCDPISGHTALYWYRQSLGQGLEFLIYFQGNSAPDKSGLPSDRFSAERTGGSVSTLTIQRTQQEDSAVYLCASSLSETQYFGPGTRLLVL.

J is TRBJ1-5 and V is TRBV4-1; possibly TRBD1 for D (5 bases). This CDR3 contains 13 residues. The germline CDR1 and CDR2 sequences are MGHRA and YSYEKL. Trimming removed 4 bases from V and 6 bases from J, with 10 bases in between. CDR3 nucleotides: TGCGCCAGCAGCCTGGCAGGGAGTCAGCCCCAGCATTTT. Translation: CASSLAGSQPQHF.

The chain carries TRBV5-6 and TRBJ1-2; 11 bases are shared with TRBD1. Trimming took 4 bases from V and 6 from J; bases not matched to a gene: 8. Per germline, CDR1 SGHDT and CDR2 YYEEEE. The CDR3 is 15 amino acids. The CDR3 here is CASSIGTGGVHGYTF. DNA of the CDR3: TGTGCCAGCAGCATCGGGACAGGGGGAGTTCATGGCTACACCTTC.

This clonotype came up once. The chain recombines TRBV29-1 with TRBJ1-2, with 7 nucleotides matching TRBD1. CDR1 is SQVTM and CDR2 is ANQGSEA in the germline V gene. The CDR3 contains 14 residues. The ends lost 1 base at V and 2 bases at J; junction bases unmatched: 4. The CDR3 sequence: CSVEAVGQNYGYTF. DNA of the CDR3: TGCAGCGTTGAAGCGGTGGGACAGAACTATGGCTACACCTTC.

J is TRBJ1-5 and V is TRBV19, with a possible D match to TRBD1 (6 bases). Germline CDR1 reads LNHDA; CDR2 reads SQIVND (reference sequence). V shed 3 bases and J shed 11 bases, with 17 bases lying between them. The CDR3 length is 14 residues. CDR3 in amino acids: CASSMDRPLTAQHF. The CDR3 DNA reads as TGTGCCAGTAGTATGGACAGACCCCTTACGGCCCAGCATTTT.

The V gene is TRBV5-1, the J gene TRBJ2-5, with TRBD2 matching 13 bases. With V trimmed by 0 bases and J by 5 bases, 7 bases remained unmatched. The CDR3 loop spans 17 amino acids. Germline lookup yields CDR1 SGHRS and CDR2 YFSETQ. The CDR3 bases are TGCGCCAGCAGCTTGGGCCCTACTAGCGGGGGGGTTGAGACCCAGTACTTC. Its protein is CASSLGPTSGGVETQYF. Full variable domain (rest looked up from reference TRBV5-1 and TRBJ2-5): KAGVTQTPRYLIKTRGQQVTLSCSPISGHRSVSWYQQTPGQGLQFLFEYFSETQRNKGNFPGRFSGRQFSNSRSEMNVSTLELGDSALYLCASSLGPTSGGVETQYFGPGTRLLVL.

This clonotype was observed a handful of times. This CDR3 reads CASSPDLDRDYEQYF. CDR3 bases: TGTGCCAGCTCACCAGATCTCGACAGAGACTACGAGCAGTACTTC. The J gene is TRBJ2-7, the V gene TRBV18; tentatively, D is TRBD1 (5 bases). The germline V gene encodes CDR1 KGHSH and CDR2 LQKENI. The CDR3 sequence is 15 residues long. V was clipped by 2 bases and J by 3 bases, with 14 bases between them.

The V gene is TRBV5-4, the J gene TRBJ2-1, with 10 bases lining up with TRBD2. CDR1 SGHNT and CDR2 YYREEE come from the germline V gene (reference sequence). Unmatched junction bases numbered 7, after V lost 2 bases and J lost 2 bases. The CDR3 contains 17 residues. CDR3 DNA: TGTGCCAGCAGCTTTGGGGGAGCGGGGGGGGCCTACAATGAGCAGTTCTTC. Its protein is CASSFGGAGGAYNEQFF. The variable domain in full, completed from reference TRBV5-4 and TRBJ2-1, reads ETGVTQSPTHLIKTRGQQVTLRCSSQSGHNTVSWYQQALGQGPQFIFQYYREEENGRGNFPPRFSGLQFPNYSSELNVNALELDDSALYLCASSFGGAGGAYNEQFFGPGTRLTVL.

This clonotype was picked up a small number of times. The V and J genes are TRBV5-4 and TRBJ1-2, with a possible D match to TRBD1 (5 bases). The length of the CDR3 is 13 residues. Germline V gene data show CDR1 as SGHNT and CDR2 as YYREEE (reference sequence). Trimming took off 6 bases at V and 0 bases at J, with 9 bases between the two ends. DNA for the CDR3: TGTGCCAGCAAGACAGCAGCTAACTATGGCTACACCTTC. It is translated as CASKTAANYGYTF. The full variable domain, completed using reference TRBV5-4 and TRBJ1-2, is ETGVTQSPTHLIKTRGQQVTLRCSSQSGHNTVSWYQQALGQGPQFIFQYYREEENGRGNFPPRFSGLQFPNYSSELNVNALELDDSALYLCASKTAANYGYTFGSGTRLTVV.

Only a few counts were recorded for this clonotype. The rearrangement links TRBV5-1 to TRBJ1-2; the D is unclear. CDR3 length: 14 amino acids. The V end lost 6 bases, the J end lost 4 bases, and 16 bases lay between the germline ends. Germline CDR1 is SGHRS and CDR2 is YFSETQ. CDR3 nucleotides: TGCGCCAGCAACCCGTCGTCGGCCGGCTATGGCTACACCTTC. Translating it yields CASNPSSAGYGYTF.

The CDR3 protein is CASNNRGRSTEAFF. DNA for the CDR3: TGTGCCAGCAACAACCGGGGAAGGAGCACTGAAGCTTTCTTT. V gene TRBV7-9 combines with J gene TRBJ1-1, with unresolved D. Trimming took off 7 bases at V and 4 bases at J, with 16 bases between the two ends. Germline CDR1 reads SEHNR; CDR2 reads FQNEAQ (reference sequence). The CDR3 loop spans 14 amino acids.

V gene TRBV29-1 combines with J gene TRBJ2-5; TRBD1 is a possible D gene (5 bases). Germline CDR1 and CDR2: SQVTM and ANQGSEA. The V gene lost 1 base and the J gene lost 5 bases, with 11 bases spanning the gap. There are 13 residues in the CDR3. CDR3 in amino acids: CSVEVPGMETQYF. CDR3 nucleotide sequence: TGCAGCGTTGAAGTTCCAGGGATGGAGACCCAGTACTTC.

The sample holds many counts of this clonotype. V gene TRBV7-2 combines with J gene TRBJ2-7, with TRBD2 matching over 16 bases. CDR1 and CDR2 (germline): SGHTA, FQGNSA. Trimming took 3 bases from V and 7 from J; bases not matched to a gene: 6. The CDR3 runs to 16 residues. The DNA of the CDR3 is TGTGCCAGCAGCTTCGGGACTAGCGGGGGGGCCGATGAGCAGTACTTC. Amino acid sequence: CASSFGTSGGADEQYF.

This clonotype was counted ten times or more. J is TRBJ2-3 and V is TRBV7-2; 10 bases align to TRBD2. CDR1 and CDR2 (germline): SGHTA, FQGNSA. CDR3 length: 16 residues. The J segment lost 1 base and the V segment lost 3 bases, leaving 4 bases of the junction unmatched. CDR3 nucleotides: TGTGCCAGCAGCTTCTCTAGCGGGGGTGGCACAGATACGCAGTATTTT. Protein sequence: CASSFSSGGGTDTQYF.

This clonotype was observed a few times. The chain links TRBV5-1 to TRBJ2-3, with 7 nucleotides matching TRBD2. This CDR3 comprises 17 residues. Trimming cost V 4 bases and J 0 bases; bases outside gene matches: 11. Germline V gene lookup returns CDR1 SGHRS and CDR2 YFSETQ. The DNA for the CDR3 is TGCGCCAGCAGCCGGGACGGTAGCGGGCCGAGCACAGATACGCAGTATTTT. Translation gives CASSRDGSGPSTDTQYF.

This clonotype was seen repeatedly, ten times or more. The chain carries TRBV4-1 and TRBJ1-2, with a weak D call TRBD1 (6 bases). Germline V gives CDR1 MGHRA, CDR2 YSYEKL. V lost 4 bases and J lost 4, with 16 bases in between. The CDR3 spans 15 residues. Here the CDR3 DNA reads TGCGCCAGCAGCCCCAGACCGGGGGCCGGCTATGGCTACACCTTC. Its protein product is CASSPRPGAGYGYTF.

The gene calls are TRBV5-6 and TRBJ1-2; TRBD1 agrees at 7 bases. CDR1 is SGHDT, CDR2 YYEEEE, per germline. The CDR3 length is 15 residues. J lost 8 bases, V lost 4 bases, and 14 bases had no gene match. CDR3 region: CASSLLYRGPGGYTF. The CDR3 DNA is TGTGCCAGCAGCCTACTATACAGGGGCCCTGGGGGCTACACCTTC.

This clonotype showed up just a few times. The chain is built from TRBV20-1 and TRBJ1-1, with D tentatively TRBD1 (5 bases). This CDR3 spans 15 amino acids. V was pared by 0 bases and J by 0 bases, with 11 bases between. In germline, CDR1 is DFQATT, CDR2 SNEGSKA (reference sequence). CDR3 DNA sequence: TGCAGTGCTAGAGACCGGAGGGGATTGAACACTGAAGCTTTCTTT. Residues: CSARDRRGLNTEAFF.

This clonotype was recorded many times. This sequence joins TRBV7-2 and TRBJ2-1; 11 nucleotides line up with TRBD2. The CDR3 sequence is 17 residues long. The ends lost 5 bases at V and 6 bases at J; junction bases unmatched: 12. In germline, CDR1 is SGHTA, CDR2 FQGNSA. CDR3 nucleotides: TGTGCCAGCAGCCGTAAGTCGGGACTAGCGGTACCCAATGAGCAGTTCTTC. It codes for CASSRKSGLAVPNEQFF.

This clonotype was seen many times. This chain joins TRBV7-2 and TRBJ1-2; TRBD1 agrees at 9 bases. J was trimmed by 6 bases and V by 3 bases; bases with no gene match: 5. This CDR3 has 14 residues. Germline values: CDR1 SGHTA, CDR2 FQGNSA. The CDR3 spells CASSLMRQGDGYTF. The CDR3 region has the DNA TGTGCCAGCAGCTTGATGCGACAGGGGGATGGCTACACCTTC.

There are many counts of this clonotype. The chain uses TRBV27 and TRBJ2-7; 8 positions agree with TRBD1. Germline values: CDR1 MNHEY, CDR2 SMNVEV (reference sequence). The CDR3 length is 13 residues. With 6 bases clipped from V and 3 bases from J, the junction kept 4 bases outside the gene matches. The CDR3 bases are TGTGCCAGCAGGCGACAGGGGTTCTACGAGCAGTACTTC. Translating gives CASRRQGFYEQYF.

At least ten counts were recorded for this clonotype. The chain uses TRBV20-1 and TRBJ1-6, with TRBD1 identical over 8 bases. Germline V lookup: CDR1 DFQATT, CDR2 SNEGSKA (reference sequence). V shed 3 bases and J 5 bases; nucleotides not matched to a gene: 3. This CDR3 is 14 amino acids long. The CDR3: CSASGQGDNSPLHF. The CDR3 DNA reads as TGCAGTGCTAGTGGACAGGGCGATAATTCACCCCTCCACTTT.

This clonotype was observed at least ten times. J is TRBJ2-5 and V is TRBV7-9; D unresolved. Trimming took off 5 bases at V and 0 bases at J, with 13 bases between the two ends. CDR3 length equals 15 residues. CDR1 SEHNR and CDR2 FQNEAQ come from the germline V gene (reference sequence). Here the CDR3 reads CASSRRTANQETQYF. The CDR3 DNA reads as TGTGCCAGCAGCAGAAGGACCGCCAACCAAGAGACCCAGTACTTC.

This clonotype was observed at least ten times. The V and J genes are TRBV6-6 and TRBJ1-3, with D tentatively TRBD1 (5 bases). Germline CDR1 and CDR2: MNHNY and SVGAGI (reference sequence). CDR3 size: 13 residues. V was clipped by 10 bases and J by 6 bases, with 16 bases between them. CDR3 loop: CAIRDGTENTIYF. CDR3 nucleotide sequence: TGTGCCATCCGGGACGGAACTGAAAACACCATATATTTT.

The CDR3 protein is CAISETQNEQFF. CDR3 in DNA: TGTGCCATCAGTGAGACCCAAAATGAGCAGTTCTTC. V and J are TRBV10-3 and TRBJ2-1; D is unclear. Between the trimmed V and J ends, which lost 2 bases and 7 bases, there was a span of 6 bases. Germline CDR1 ENHRY, CDR2 SYGVKD. The CDR3 extends over 12 amino acids.